Shown below are 26 T cell receptor beta chains from a single sample sequenced in a study of blood T cell repertoires in COVID-19. Assay: immunoSEQ multiplex PCR; the TCRdb copy retains only in-frame clones and omits some. The data contain 230,000 or so clones, approximately 80% of them singletons. Sequenced: peripheral blood. Every receptor here comes from a man aged 40-50 years who had recovered from COVID-19.

The rearrangement uses TRBV18 and TRBJ2-2, with D possibly being TRBD2 (6 bases). Between the trimmed V and J ends, which lost 6 bases and 3 bases, there was a span of 11 bases. Germline assignment: CDR1 KGHSH and CDR2 LQKENI. The CDR3 spans 14 residues. CDR3: CASSPREYTGELFF. DNA for the CDR3: TGTGCCAGCTCTCCCCGGGAGTACACCGGGGAGCTGTTTTTT.

The chain links TRBV4-1 to TRBJ2-2; 11 bases agree with TRBD2. Germline assignment: CDR1 MGHRA and CDR2 YSYEKL. J gave up 4 bases and V 4 bases, and 5 bases lay outside the gene matches. The CDR3 spans 16 residues. The CDR3 loop reads CASSLLSGRATGELFF. Here the CDR3 DNA reads TGCGCCAGCAGCCTTCTTAGCGGGAGGGCCACCGGGGAGCTGTTTTTT.

The V and J genes are TRBV7-9 and TRBJ2-7; possibly TRBD2 for D (6 bases). From germline, CDR1 is SEHNR and CDR2 FQNEAQ (reference sequence). The CDR3 sequence is 12 residues long. The ends were cut back, 3 bases at V and 5 bases at J, with 8 bases in the middle. The CDR3 region is CASSLGLDEQYF. The CDR3 DNA reads as TGTGCCAGCAGCTTGGGACTCGACGAGCAGTACTTC.

This clone was found once. J is TRBJ1-6 and V is TRBV2; D is possibly TRBD1 (6 bases). The V gene lost 4 bases and the J gene lost 14 bases, with 12 bases spanning the gap. There are 12 residues in the CDR3. Germline V gene lookup returns CDR1 SNHLY and CDR2 FYNNEI. For the CDR3, the DNA is TGTGCCAGCAGTGTATCTCGGGACACCCTCCACTTT. This gives the protein CASSVSRDTLHF.

About this clone: A read error may account for a junction end that differs from germline. The chain joins TRBV19 to TRBJ2-7; possible D gene TRBD1, 5 bases. The CDR3 is 13 amino acids. From germline, CDR1 is LNHDA and CDR2 SQIVND (reference sequence). This CDR3 is CASSLDSSYEQYF. The CDR3 DNA reads as TGTGCCAGTAGTCTAGACAGCTCCTACGAGCAGTACTTC.

The genes are TRBV13 and TRBJ2-7, with D uncertain. This CDR3 is 12 amino acids long. V dropped 5 bases and J dropped 6 bases, with 11 bases sitting between them. Germline V gene sequence: CDR1 PRHDT, CDR2 FYEKMQ (reference sequence). The CDR3 sequence: CASSPWALEQYF. In DNA, the CDR3 is TGTGCCAGCAGCCCGTGGGCACTCGAGCAGTACTTC.

The chain joins TRBV18 to TRBJ1-1, with 8 bases fitting TRBD1. This CDR3 contains 14 residues. Germline CDR1 is KGHSH and CDR2 is LQKENI. Trimming cost V 3 bases and J 4 bases; bases outside gene matches: 4. As DNA, the CDR3 is TGTGCCAGCTCACCCGACAGGGGAAGCACTGAAGCTTTCTTT. Translating gives CASSPDRGSTEAFF.

The V gene is TRBV7-9, the J gene TRBJ2-1; 7 bases match TRBD2. The germline V gene has CDR1 SEHNR and CDR2 FQNEAQ (reference sequence). The CDR3 sequence is 16 residues long. V was clipped by 5 bases and J by 6 bases; unmatched bases: 13. The CDR3, as DNA: TGTGCCAGCAGCGCCCGGTCTAGCGGAGGGGCCAATGAGCAGTTCTTC. The encoded protein is CASSARSSGGANEQFF.

The chain has TRBV10-3 and TRBJ1-2; D is ambiguous. Per germline, CDR1 ENHRY and CDR2 SYGVKD. Deletions cut 2 bases from V and 0 bases from J, with 13 bases between. CDR3 length equals 16 residues. CDR3 loop: CAISEPTALANYGYTF. The CDR3 nucleotides read TGTGCCATCAGTGAGCCCACAGCCCTTGCTAACTATGGCTACACCTTC.

This chain links TRBV10-3 with TRBJ2-1, with 12 nucleotides matching TRBD2. With V trimmed by 4 bases and J by 9 bases, 7 bases remained unmatched. The CDR3 contains 15 residues. From germline, CDR1 is ENHRY and CDR2 SYGVKD. The CDR3 DNA reads TGTGCCATCAGTGGACTAGCGGGAGTAGGCGGTGAGCAGTTCTTC. Translated: CAISGLAGVGGEQFF.

The chain uses TRBV7-9 and TRBJ2-5; 7 nucleotides line up with TRBD2. J was trimmed by 7 bases and V by 0 bases; bases with no gene match: 11. The CDR3 extends over 16 amino acids. CDR1 is SEHNR and CDR2 is FQNEAQ in the germline V gene (reference sequence). CDR3 in DNA: TGTGCCAGCAGCTTAGCCCCTTACGGGGGGAGTAGGACCCAGTACTTC. This encodes CASSLAPYGGSRTQYF. The full variable domain, rest sourced from reference TRBV7-9 and TRBJ2-5, is DTGVSQNPRHKITKRGQNVTFRCDPISEHNRLYWYRQTLGQGPEFLTYFQNEAQLEKSRLLSDRFSAERPKGSFSTLEIQRTEQGDSAMYLCASSLAPYGGSRTQYFGPGTRLLVL.

The V call is TRBV6-5, the J call TRBJ1-1; D uncertain. CDR1 and CDR2 from the germline V gene are MNHEY and SVGAGI. V was shortened by 2 bases and J by 1 base, with 5 bases between the two germline ends. The CDR3 contains 13 residues. CDR3 coding DNA: TGTGCCAGCAGTTACGGAGGGAACACTGAAGCTTTCTTT. Translating it yields CASSYGGNTEAFF.

The chain uses TRBV6-4 and TRBJ2-2; 10 nucleotides agree with TRBD1. CDR1 MRHNA and CDR2 SNTAGT come from the germline V gene. V gave up 8 bases and J gave up 3 bases; unmatched junction bases: 3. The CDR3 contains 14 residues. The CDR3 sequence is CASADRGDTGELFF. The CDR3 nucleotides are TGTGCCAGCGCGGACAGGGGGGACACCGGGGAGCTGTTTTTT.

The chain carries TRBV27 and TRBJ2-2; D possibly corresponds to TRBD2 (6 bases). Per the germline V gene, CDR1 is MNHEY and CDR2 is SMNVEV (reference sequence). CDR3 size: 17 residues. Trimming pared 2 bases from V and 7 bases from J, leaving 20 bases between. This CDR3 is CASSLTTDYLNLGELFF. The CDR3 DNA sequence: TGTGCCAGCAGTTTAACAACGGACTACCTCAACCTCGGGGAGCTGTTTTTT.

V gene TRBV6-5 combines with J gene TRBJ1-5; 8 nucleotides align to TRBD1. The V gene end was trimmed by 7 bases and the J gene end by 6 bases; junction bases not matched to a gene: 5. This CDR3 comprises 13 residues. Germline V gene lookup returns CDR1 MNHEY and CDR2 SVGAGI. CDR3 nucleotide sequence: TGTGCCAGCACTCAGGGGGCCCTTCAGCCCCAGCATTTT. Protein product: CASTQGALQPQHF.

The V and J genes are TRBV9 and TRBJ2-1, with TRBD2 identical over 12 bases. J lost 4 bases, V lost 4 bases, and 3 bases had no gene match. The CDR3 is 15 amino acids. Germline CDR1 reads SGDLS; CDR2 reads YYNGEE. CDR3 residues: CASSLGLAGYNEQFF. CDR3 DNA: TGTGCCAGCAGCCTCGGACTAGCGGGGTACAATGAGCAGTTCTTC. Variable domain in full (rest from reference TRBV9 and TRBJ2-1): DSGVTQTPKHLITATGQRVTLRCSPRSGDLSVYWYQQSLDQGLQFLIQYYNGEERAKGNILERFSAQQFPDLHSELNLSSLELGDSALYFCASSLGLAGYNEQFFGPGTRLTVL.

The rearrangement uses TRBV18 and TRBJ1-1; D might be TRBD1 (5 bases). Germline loops: CDR1 KGHSH, CDR2 LQKENI. The V and J ends lost 3 bases and 0 bases respectively, with 11 bases between them. The CDR3 length is 15 residues. Here the CDR3 DNA reads TGTGCCAGCTCACCCATTACGGGGGTGAACACTGAAGCTTTCTTT. Translation gives CASSPITGVNTEAFF.

The V gene is TRBV9, the J gene TRBJ2-1; 8 nucleotides align to TRBD2. The germline CDR1 and CDR2 sequences are SGDLS and YYNGEE. V lost 1 base and J lost 0; bases outside the gene matches: 3. CDR3 size: 16 residues. The CDR3 protein is CASSVLAGDSYNEQFF. CDR3 in DNA: TGTGCCAGCAGCGTACTAGCGGGCGACTCCTACAATGAGCAGTTCTTC. Combining the CDR3 with reference TRBV9 and TRBJ2-1 gives the whole variable domain DSGVTQTPKHLITATGQRVTLRCSPRSGDLSVYWYQQSLDQGLQFLIQYYNGEERAKGNILERFSAQQFPDLHSELNLSSLELGDSALYFCASSVLAGDSYNEQFFGPGTRLTVL.

The V call is TRBV6-5, the J call TRBJ1-1; maybe TRBD1 (5 bases). This CDR3 spans 13 amino acids. Germline loops: CDR1 MNHEY, CDR2 SVGAGI. The V gene lost 6 bases and the J gene lost 10 bases, with 18 bases spanning the gap. The CDR3 bases are TGTGCCAGCAGCGTACGGGGGGGTTATGGAGCTTTCTTT. Encoded protein: CASSVRGGYGAFF.

The rearrangement links TRBV5-1 to TRBJ2-5; no clear D. CDR1 and CDR2 (germline): SGHRS, YFSETQ. Trimming took 0 bases from V and 3 from J, leaving 15 bases between them. This CDR3 is built from 16 residues. DNA for the CDR3: TGCGCCAGCAGCTTGGAATCAGGATCTTACAAAGAGACCCAGTACTTC. It encodes CASSLESGSYKETQYF.

The CDR3 coding sequence is TGTGCCAGCAGCTTTAGAGGGACAGCCAACACCGGGGAGCTGTTTTTT. Protein sequence: CASSFRGTANTGELFF. The V call is TRBV11-2, the J call TRBJ2-2; 7 bases match TRBD1. The CDR3 sequence is 16 residues long. Germline V gene sequence: CDR1 SGHAT, CDR2 FQNNGV. J was trimmed by 2 bases and V by 3 bases; bases with no gene match: 6.

The genes are TRBV19 and TRBJ2-1; TRBD2 matches 8 bases. Germline V gene data show CDR1 as LNHDA and CDR2 as SQIVND (reference sequence). The CDR3 contains 12 residues. The V gene end was trimmed by 5 bases and the J gene end by 14 bases; junction bases not matched to a gene: 8. As DNA, the CDR3 is TGTGCCAGTAGTTCGTCCGGGGGGGTGAAGTTCTTC. It codes for CASSSSGGVKFF.

The rearrangement links TRBV5-1 to TRBJ2-1, with D possibly being TRBD2 (5 bases). CDR1 is SGHRS and CDR2 is YFSETQ in the germline V gene. This CDR3 is 13 amino acids long. Trimming stripped 2 bases from V and 3 bases from J, with 6 bases between. The CDR3 region has the DNA TGCGCCAGCAGCTTAGCGGACTACAATGAGCAGTTCTTC. Protein product: CASSLADYNEQFF.

This clone was detected once. The chain uses TRBV7-9 and TRBJ2-5; the D gene is possibly TRBD2 (6 bases). Trimming cost V 1 base and J 4 bases, with 13 bases left between them. CDR1 SEHNR and CDR2 FQNEAQ come from the germline V gene (reference sequence). The CDR3 covers 15 residues. CDR3 protein: CASSLGTIGVETQYF. CDR3 bases: TGTGCCAGCAGCTTAGGGACTATCGGGGTAGAGACCCAGTACTTC.

This rearrangement joins TRBV7-2 to TRBJ1-6, with TRBD1 as a possible D gene (5 bases). The CDR3 spans 16 residues. Germline V gene data show CDR1 as SGHTA and CDR2 as FQGNSA. Trimming cost V 1 base and J 10 bases, with 17 bases left between them. The CDR3 DNA reads TGTGCCAGCAGCTTAGTTTATTATCAGGGATGGTCACCCCTCCACTTT. Protein product: CASSLVYYQGWSPLHF.

This clone was found a few times. The rearrangement uses TRBV12-5 and TRBJ1-1; D not resolved. V was pared by 3 bases and J by 6 bases, with 5 bases between. Germline CDR1 is LGHNT and CDR2 is FRNRAP. The CDR3 is 11 amino acids. The CDR3 loop is CASGLFAEAFF. The CDR3 DNA sequence: TGTGCTAGTGGTTTATTCGCTGAAGCTTTCTTT.